The 26 T cell receptor beta chains in this list originate from one sample, sequenced in a study of CD8+CD57+ T cells in acquired aplastic anemia. All patients picked for sequencing had shown, by flow cytometry, an expansion of CD8+CD57+ cells. TCR beta VDJ and CDR3 profiling used genomic DNA as template. TCRdb processed the reads anew with MiXCR; each CDR3 protein has one entry. This sample carries under 200,000 distinct CDR3 sequences, roughly 48% of them seen once, and the ten largest clones take approximately 3%. The specimen was sorted CD4+, CD8+, or CD8+CD57+ T cells (not recorded which) from PBMCs. The receptors derive from a human donor with aplastic anemia.

The chain links TRBV7-6 to TRBJ2-1, with 10 bases aligning to TRBD2. The V gene's germline CDR1 is SGHVS and CDR2 FNYEAQ. The CDR3 covers 19 residues. The trim removed 1 base at V and 0 bases at J, leaving 9 bases unmatched. Here the CDR3 DNA reads TGTGCCAGCAGCTTAGAACTAGCGGGACTCCCCAGCTCCTACAATGAGCAGTTCTTC. Protein: CASSLELAGLPSSYNEQFF.

The rearrangement joins TRBV6-1 to TRBJ1-3, with a possible D match to TRBD1 (5 bases). The CDR3 has 15 residues. Germline CDR1 and CDR2: MNHNS and SASEGT. V lost 4 bases and J lost 2, with 12 bases in between. The CDR3 coding sequence is TGTGCCAGCAGTGCTGCTCAGGGCCCTGGAAACACCATATATTTT. The encoded protein is CASSAAQGPGNTIYF.

The chain carries TRBV27 and TRBJ1-1; D is uncertain. This CDR3 region has 13 residues. V was shortened by 0 bases and J by 8 bases, with 10 bases between the two germline ends. In germline, CDR1 is MNHEY, CDR2 SMNVEV (reference sequence). This chain's CDR3 is CASSLSGRQEAFF. CDR3 nucleotide sequence: TGTGCCAGCAGTTTATCCGGGCGGCAGGAAGCTTTCTTT.

This clonotype was counted many times. The chain couples TRBV5-1 to TRBJ2-3, with TRBD1 matching 9 bases. Germline V gives CDR1 SGHRS, CDR2 YFSETQ. The CDR3 sequence is 15 residues long. J was trimmed by 3 bases and V by 2 bases; bases with no gene match: 4. CDR3 DNA: TGCGCCAGCAGCTTACGAGACAGGGGGACAGATACGCAGTATTTT. It encodes CASSLRDRGTDTQYF.

This clonotype was found many times. Compared with germline, one end of the junction differs, possibly owing to a read error. The V gene is TRBV10-3, the J gene TRBJ2-1, with 11 positions matching TRBD2. This CDR3 has 15 amino acids. Looked up from germline, CDR1 is ENHRY and CDR2 is SYGVKD. The DNA of the CDR3 is TGCGTTACTAGCGGGAGACAACCAGACGGGAATGAGCAGTTCTTC. Amino acid sequence: CVTSGRQPDGNEQFF.

The chain has TRBV5-1 and TRBJ1-6; possible D gene TRBD1, 5 bases. The length of the CDR3 is 13 residues. Trimming left V 4 bases short and J 7 bases short, with 9 bases between. In germline, CDR1 is SGHRS, CDR2 YFSETQ. The DNA of the CDR3 is TGCGCCAGCAGCAGGGGCCAAAATTCACCCCTCCACTTT. Protein product: CASSRGQNSPLHF. Using reference TRBV5-1 and TRBJ1-6 for the parts outside the CDR3, the full variable domain is KAGVTQTPRYLIKTRGQQVTLSCSPISGHRSVSWYQQTPGQGLQFLFEYFSETQRNKGNFPGRFSGRQFSNSRSEMNVSTLELGDSALYLCASSRGQNSPLHFGNGTRLTVT.

This clonotype appeared a few times. The rearrangement links TRBV28 to TRBJ2-7; no clear D. The CDR3 spans 14 residues. Trimming removed 9 bases at V and 3 bases at J, with 18 bases between. Germline-derived CDR1 and CDR2 are MDHEN and SYDVKM. The CDR3 nucleotides are TGTGCCAGTTGGGAAGGGCAGGTTATCTACGAGCAGTACTTC. It codes for CASWEGQVIYEQYF.

V gene TRBV20-1 combines with J gene TRBJ2-7; 7 bases align to TRBD2. CDR3 size: 13 residues. V shed 4 bases, J shed 4 bases, and the junction held 7 bases outside the gene matches. CDR1 is DFQATT and CDR2 is SNEGSKA in the germline V gene (reference sequence). The CDR3 nucleotides read TGCAGTGCTATGACGGGGGAGGGATACGAGCAGTACTTC. It is translated as CSAMTGEGYEQYF.

The chain joins TRBV5-1 to TRBJ2-3, with unresolved D. Germline CDR1 and CDR2: SGHRS and YFSETQ. Trimming took 0 bases from V and 0 from J, leaving 5 bases between them. The CDR3 is made up of 14 amino acids. The CDR3, as DNA: TGCGCCAGCAGCTTGGCCCAGAGCACAGATACGCAGTATTTT. Residues: CASSLAQSTDTQYF.

This clonotype was counted ten times or more. The chain joins TRBV20-1 to TRBJ1-4; possibly TRBD1 for D (6 bases). With 4 bases removed from V and 3 bases from J, the gap between germline ends came to 12 bases. This CDR3 contains 14 residues. Germline V CDR1 and CDR2: DFQATT, SNEGSKA (reference sequence). CDR3 DNA: TGCAGTGCTACCCAAGGGGGGTCTAATGAAAAACTGTTTTTT. Its translation is CSATQGGSNEKLFF.

This clonotype appeared many times. J is TRBJ1-4 and V is TRBV5-1, with 9 bases identical to TRBD1. V dropped 4 bases and J dropped 7; count of bases not matched to a gene: 8. Germline-derived CDR1 and CDR2 are SGHRS and YFSETQ. The CDR3 contains 15 residues. Here the CDR3 DNA reads TGCGCCAGCAGCAGTTGGGGACAGGGAGGTGAAAAACTGTTTTTT. This encodes CASSSWGQGGEKLFF.

The V gene is TRBV6-5, the J gene TRBJ1-3; TRBD1 matches at 9 bases. V gave up 4 bases and J gave up 2 bases; unmatched junction bases: 3. The CDR3 runs 15 residues. In germline, CDR1 is MNHEY, CDR2 SVGAGI. The chain's CDR3 is CASSWGTGTGNTIYF. Here the CDR3 DNA reads TGTGCCAGCAGTTGGGGGACAGGGACTGGAAACACCATATATTTT.

J is TRBJ2-2 and V is TRBV19; D possibly corresponds to TRBD2 (5 bases). Trimming removed 1 base at V and 2 bases at J, with 8 bases between. CDR1 LNHDA and CDR2 SQIVND come from the germline V gene (reference sequence). This CDR3 is built from 15 residues. The DNA for the CDR3 is TGTGCCAGTAGTATAGGCCTAGCAAACACCGGGGAGCTGTTTTTT. This encodes CASSIGLANTGELFF.

V gene TRBV10-3 combines with J gene TRBJ1-1, with a tentative D call TRBD1 (6 bases). V was shortened by 9 bases and J by 2 bases, with 19 bases between the two germline ends. Germline loops: CDR1 ENHRY, CDR2 SYGVKD. The CDR3 spans 15 residues. The CDR3 nucleotides are TGTGCCATGCAAAGCTCACAGGGCATAAACACTGAAGCTTTCTTT. It translates to CAMQSSQGINTEAFF.

The chain combines TRBV7-6 with TRBJ2-7, with TRBD1 matching over 7 bases. J was trimmed by 5 bases and V by 0 bases; bases with no gene match: 1. The CDR3 loop spans 13 amino acids. Germline lookup yields CDR1 SGHVS and CDR2 FNYEAQ. The CDR3 loop reads CASSLAGQDEQYF. CDR3 DNA: TGTGCCAGCAGCTTAGCCGGACAGGACGAGCAGTACTTC.

V is TRBV10-3 and J is TRBJ2-2; D gene uncertain. The V end was cut by 10 bases, the J end by 2 bases, with 11 bases between. Germline V gene lookup returns CDR1 ENHRY and CDR2 SYGVKD. The CDR3 contains 13 residues. CDR3 coding DNA: TGTGCCACCATAAACAGCAACACCGGGGAGCTGTTTTTT. Translated, it gives CATINSNTGELFF.

In its sample, this clonotype was seen many times. CDR3 region: CASSRGTSGDNEQFF. The CDR3 DNA is TGTGCCAGCAGCCGAGGGACTAGCGGAGACAATGAGCAGTTCTTC. V gene TRBV6-5 combines with J gene TRBJ2-1, with 11 bases aligning to TRBD2. CDR3 size: 15 residues. CDR1 is MNHEY, CDR2 SVGAGI, per germline. Trimming took 6 bases from V and 5 from J; bases not matched to a gene: 6.

This clonotype showed up many times. This chain uses TRBV7-2 with TRBJ1-1; 8 bases map to TRBD1. The CDR3 has 15 amino acids. CDR1 and CDR2 (germline): SGHTA, FQGNSA. V shed 4 bases and J 0 bases; nucleotides not matched to a gene: 4. The CDR3 reads CASSSQGALNTEAFF. In DNA form, the CDR3 reads TGTGCCAGCAGCTCCCAGGGGGCCTTGAACACTGAAGCTTTCTTT.

About this clonotype: A read error is possible here, since a much larger clone lies one base away. J is TRBJ2-7 and V is TRBV19, with 8 positions matching TRBD1. Per the germline V gene, CDR1 is LNHDA and CDR2 is SQIVND (reference sequence). There are 14 residues in the CDR3. Trimming took 9 bases from V and 3 from J; bases not matched to a gene: 10. CDR3 in DNA: TGTGCCAGCAGCCCCACGGACAGGGACTACGAGCAGTACTTC. It yields the protein CASSPTDRDYEQYF.

In this sample, this clonotype turned up a few times. This chain connects TRBV28 to TRBJ1-2, with unresolved D. The CDR3 has 12 residues. The germline gives CDR1 MDHEN, CDR2 SYDVKM. Trimming took off 3 bases at V and 4 bases at J, with 6 bases between the two ends. CDR3 nucleotide sequence: TGTGCCAGCAGTTTGGCCCCCTATGGCTACACCTTC. Encoded protein: CASSLAPYGYTF.

The V gene is TRBV5-1, the J gene TRBJ2-1, with 11 bases matching TRBD1. The CDR3 covers 14 residues. The germline V gene encodes CDR1 SGHRS and CDR2 YFSETQ. Trimming took 3 bases from V and 8 from J; bases not matched to a gene: 4. Here the CDR3 DNA reads TGCGCCAGCAGCTGGGACAGGGGGGGCGATGAGCAGTTCTTC. Protein: CASSWDRGGDEQFF.

This chain links TRBV7-6 with TRBJ2-1; D not certain. This CDR3 has 15 amino acids. The V gene lost 8 bases and the J gene lost 0 bases, with 14 bases spanning the gap. Germline assignment: CDR1 SGHVS and CDR2 FNYEAQ. This CDR3 reads CASPFPLCSYNEQFF. The CDR3 region has the DNA TGTGCCAGCCCCTTCCCACTGTGCTCCTACAATGAGCAGTTCTTC.

This clonotype showed up many times. The rearrangement uses TRBV19 and TRBJ2-4; D may be TRBD1 (6 bases). The CDR3 contains 14 residues. Germline CDR1 and CDR2: LNHDA and SQIVND (reference sequence). The germline V and J ends were trimmed by 3 bases and 5 bases, with 11 bases remaining between them. The CDR3 bases are TGTGCCAGTAGTATCTCTTCAGGGGAAAACATTCAGTACTTC. Residues: CASSISSGENIQYF.

The chain links TRBV3-1 to TRBJ2-2, with TRBD2 matching over 14 bases. Germline values: CDR1 LGHDT, CDR2 YNNKEL (reference sequence). The V gene end was trimmed by 4 bases and the J gene end by 4 bases; junction bases not matched to a gene: 2. This CDR3 region has 16 residues. The CDR3 sequence: CASSPGLAGATGELFF. CDR3 DNA sequence: TGTGCCAGCAGCCCGGGACTAGCGGGAGCCACCGGGGAGCTGTTTTTT.

The table lists this clonotype with many counts. J is TRBJ1-2 and V is TRBV5-1; D call uncertain. This CDR3 has 14 amino acids. Trimming removed 0 bases at V and 8 bases at J, with 14 bases between. In germline, CDR1 is SGHRS, CDR2 YFSETQ. The CDR3 sequence is CASSLGDWEGGYTF. In DNA, the CDR3 is TGCGCCAGCAGCTTGGGTGACTGGGAGGGCGGCTACACCTTC.

This CDR3 is CATSSNRQGVTGNTIYF. The CDR3 nucleotides read TGTGCCACCAGCAGCAACCGACAGGGCGTCACTGGAAACACCATATATTTT. This chain links TRBV15 with TRBJ1-3, with 7 nucleotides matching TRBD1. Per germline, CDR1 LNHNV and CDR2 YYDKDF (reference sequence). This CDR3 comprises 17 residues. V shed 3 bases and J 2 bases; nucleotides not matched to a gene: 10. The whole variable domain, remainder taken from reference TRBV15 and TRBJ1-3, is DAMVIQNPRYQVTQFGKPVTLSCSQTLNHNVMYWYQQKSSQAPKLLFHYYDKDFNNEADTPDNFQSRRPNTSFCFLDIRSPGLGDTAMYLCATSSNRQGVTGNTIYFGEGSWLTVV.